Below are 20 T cell receptor beta chains sequenced from a single sample in a study of T cells in localized non-small cell lung cancer. Profiled with immunoSEQ multiplex PCR; TCRdb holds only in-frame clones, not every one. The sample lists 30,000 to 45,000 clones, approximately 88% occurring once. The source was peripheral blood, collected before any cancer treatment. The source of these receptors is a woman aged 35 to 70 with stage I lung adenocarcinoma.

The chain recombines TRBV2 with TRBJ1-2; maybe TRBD1 (5 bases). The V and J ends lost 2 bases and 4 bases respectively, with 11 bases between them. The CDR3 contains 14 residues. The germline V gene has CDR1 SNHLY and CDR2 FYNNEI. CDR3 nucleotides: TGTGCCAGCAGTGAATTGGGGCCGCTCTATGGCTACACCTTC. Its translation: CASSELGPLYGYTF.

V usage is TRBV30 and J usage is TRBJ2-1; the match to TRBD1 covers 11 bases. The germline V gene has CDR1 GTSNPN and CDR2 SVGIG (reference sequence). The CDR3 sequence is 14 residues long. The junction had 8 bases not matched to a gene; V was cut back by 5 bases and J by 8 bases. The CDR3 here is CAWSIGTGGDEQFF. In DNA, the CDR3 is TGTGCCTGGTCCATCGGGACAGGGGGGGATGAGCAGTTCTTC.

This rearrangement joins TRBV27 to TRBJ2-5; no definite D call. Germline V lookup: CDR1 MNHEY, CDR2 SMNVEV (reference sequence). V was shortened by 5 bases and J by 2 bases, with 9 bases between the two germline ends. The CDR3 has 13 residues. Here the CDR3 DNA reads TGTGCCAGCAGTGGCCGCTCTCAAGAGACCCAGTACTTC. Residues: CASSGRSQETQYF.

This chain links TRBV10-2 with TRBJ1-1; D is ambiguous. The CDR3 length is 11 residues. V was clipped by 6 bases and J by 7 bases, with 9 bases between them. Germline values: CDR1 WSHSY, CDR2 SAAADI. The CDR3 bases are TGCGCCAGCAGAGTCGAGGGTGAAGCTTTCTTT. As protein: CASRVEGEAFF.

V usage is TRBV4-2 and J usage is TRBJ1-2; 12 bases line up with TRBD1. The CDR3 has 15 amino acids. Germline CDR1 and CDR2: LGHNA and YNFKEQ. V trimming: 1 base; J trimming: 8 bases; junction bases outside the gene matches: 5. CDR3 amino acids: CASSQAGTGGAGYTF. The CDR3 nucleotides are TGTGCCAGCAGCCAAGCCGGGACAGGGGGCGCGGGCTACACCTTC.

The gene calls are TRBV6-5 and TRBJ2-3; D gene unclear. The germline V gene has CDR1 MNHEY and CDR2 SVGAGI. This CDR3 is built from 13 residues. The V gene lost 1 base and the J gene lost 1 base, with 3 bases spanning the gap. The CDR3 sequence is CASSYFGTDTQYF. Written as DNA, the CDR3 is TGTGCCAGCAGTTACTTCGGCACAGATACGCAGTATTTT.

The chain uses TRBV6-6 and TRBJ1-6, with 7 bases aligning to TRBD1. V trimming: 7 bases; J trimming: 9 bases; junction bases outside the gene matches: 12. Germline assignment: CDR1 MNHNY and CDR2 SVGAGI (reference sequence). The CDR3 totals 15 residues. The CDR3 DNA reads TGTGCCAGCACTCTGGAGGGGGCTGCGGGTTCACCCCTCCACTTT. Translation: CASTLEGAAGSPLHF.

V gene TRBV28 combines with J gene TRBJ1-2, with a possible D match to TRBD1 (6 bases). The CDR3 is 17 residues long. The germline V gene encodes CDR1 MDHEN and CDR2 SYDVKM. V was cut by 1 base and J by 2 bases, with 17 bases left in between. Here the CDR3 reads CASSLLGGGLANYGYTF. The DNA of the CDR3 is TGTGCCAGCAGTTTATTAGGGGGGGGGCTGGCGAACTATGGCTACACCTTC.

The V gene is TRBV28, the J gene TRBJ2-1; TRBD2 aligns across 7 bases. This CDR3 contains 16 residues. The V gene's germline CDR1 is MDHEN and CDR2 SYDVKM. Losses at the gene ends were 2 bases for V and 0 bases for J; bases not matched to a gene: 4. The CDR3 sequence: CASSLPGGSSYNEQFF. CDR3 nucleotides: TGTGCCAGCAGTTTACCGGGGGGAAGCTCCTACAATGAGCAGTTCTTC.

The rearrangement links TRBV7-2 to TRBJ2-7, with D possibly called TRBD1 or TRBD2 (7 bases each). V shed 0 bases and J shed 4 bases, with 16 bases lying between them. Germline CDR1 SGHTA, CDR2 FQGNSA. CDR3 length: 16 residues. The CDR3 region is CASSLAGGRGGYEQYF. Here the CDR3 DNA reads TGTGCCAGCAGCTTAGCCGGGGGCAGGGGGGGATACGAGCAGTACTTC.

J is TRBJ2-5 and V is TRBV11-1; D remains unclear. The CDR3 has 15 residues. The V end was cut by 4 bases, the J end by 2 bases, with 14 bases between. Germline CDR1 reads SGHAT; CDR2 reads FQDESV (reference sequence). CDR3 protein: CASSSHLQVQETQYF. CDR3 DNA: TGTGCCAGCAGCTCGCACCTTCAGGTTCAAGAGACCCAGTACTTC.

The chain recombines TRBV5-5 with TRBJ1-2; possible D gene TRBD1, 5 bases. CDR1 SGHKS and CDR2 YYEKEE come from the germline V gene (reference sequence). The V gene lost 1 base and the J gene lost 5 bases, with 12 bases spanning the gap. This CDR3 spans 14 amino acids. The CDR3 DNA reads as TGTGCCAGCAGCTTGCGTAAGGGGACTTATGGCTACACCTTC. It encodes CASSLRKGTYGYTF.

This clone came up once. The chain has TRBV5-1 and TRBJ2-7; no clear D. Trimming left V 0 bases short and J 0 bases short, with 13 bases between. Germline assignment: CDR1 SGHRS and CDR2 YFSETQ. This CDR3 comprises 16 residues. CDR3 sequence (DNA): TGCGCCAGCAGCTTGGGGCAGACTCTTAGCTCCTACGAGCAGTACTTC. Translated, it gives CASSLGQTLSSYEQYF.

V and J are TRBV10-1 and TRBJ1-1; 7 bases match TRBD1. Trimming at V came to 4 bases and at J to 4 bases, leaving 3 bases not matched to a gene. The CDR3 is 13 amino acids. Germline V gives CDR1 WNHNN, CDR2 SYGVQD (reference sequence). CDR3 region: CASSGQGFTEAFF. CDR3 bases: TGCGCCAGCAGTGGACAGGGTTTCACTGAAGCTTTCTTT.

The J gene is TRBJ1-1, the V gene TRBV7-2, with unresolved D. This CDR3 is 13 amino acids long. CDR1 is SGHTA, CDR2 FQGNSA, per germline. Trimming took 3 bases from V and 7 from J, leaving 12 bases between them. CDR3 loop: CASSFARLNEAFF. Here the CDR3 DNA reads TGTGCCAGCAGCTTTGCTCGGCTAAATGAAGCTTTCTTT.

The chain recombines TRBV28 with TRBJ1-5; the match to TRBD1 covers 8 bases. The CDR3 has 15 residues. Germline CDR1 reads MDHEN; CDR2 reads SYDVKM. Unmatched junction bases numbered 7, after V lost 6 bases and J lost 3 bases. The CDR3 nucleotides are TGTGCCAGCAGCCTCCGGGACAGGTCCAATCAGCCCCAGCATTTT. Encoded protein: CASSLRDRSNQPQHF. The full variable domain, its missing parts supplied by reference TRBV28 and TRBJ1-5, is DVKVTQSSRYLVKRTGEKVFLECVQDMDHENMFWYRQDPGLGLRLIYFSYDVKMKEKGDIPEGYSVSREKKERFSLILESASTNQTSMYLCASSLRDRSNQPQHFGDGTRLSIL.

The chain combines TRBV7-3 with TRBJ2-2, with D tentatively TRBD2 (6 bases). Trimming removed 7 bases from V and 0 bases from J, with 12 bases in between. The CDR3 runs 15 residues. CDR1 is SGHTA, CDR2 FQGTGA, per germline. CDR3 sequence reads: CASKGGGANTGELFF. DNA for the CDR3: TGTGCCAGCAAGGGCGGAGGGGCGAACACCGGGGAGCTGTTTTTT.

This clone was observed a handful of times. This chain connects TRBV6-5 to TRBJ2-2, with TRBD1 matching over 9 bases. The J segment lost 6 bases and the V segment lost 7 bases, leaving 6 bases of the junction unmatched. CDR3 size: 14 residues. Germline-derived CDR1 and CDR2 are MNHEY and SVGAGI. In DNA, the CDR3 is TGTGCCAGCAAAACAGGGGGCGACGCCGGGGAGCTGTTTTTT. Protein product: CASKTGGDAGELFF.

The rearrangement links TRBV7-8 to TRBJ2-3; D remains unclear. This CDR3 spans 12 amino acids. From germline, CDR1 is SGHVS and CDR2 FQNEAQ. V was cut by 5 bases and J by 2 bases, with 5 bases left in between. CDR3 DNA sequence: TGTGCCAGCAGCCGAATCACAGATACGCAGTATTTT. Residues: CASSRITDTQYF.

The rearrangement links TRBV20-1 to TRBJ1-2; no reliable D call. CDR1 is DFQATT, CDR2 SNEGSKA, per germline (reference sequence). The CDR3 has 11 residues. The germline V and J ends were trimmed by 3 bases and 4 bases, with 6 bases remaining between them. The CDR3 nucleotides read TGCAGTGCTAGTTCAGGCTATGGCTACACCTTC. It is translated as CSASSGYGYTF.